One and the same sample provided the 6 T cell receptor beta chains below, sequenced in a study of response to subunit inactivated influenza vaccine (dated 2018 in TCRdb). The library was generated by RT-PCR. Sequencing took place on an Illumina HiSeq 2500. TCRdb reran the public reads through fastp at Q25 and MiXCR, keeping productive beta chains. Identical CDR3 protein sequences are pooled into one entry, listed with their most common genes and DNA. A total of 500,000 to 600,000 distinct CDR3 sequences appear in this sample, 11% of them only once. The leading ten clones occupy 9.5% to 12% of the sample. These data are also associated with another study on T cells expressing NK-cell markers. The second study's paper adds: TCR beta cDNA libraries were prepared using 5'RACE template switching, which introduced a universal primer site and unique molecular identifiers.

Specimen: PBMCs from blood, collected on the day of vaccination. Every receptor here comes from a man aged 45 to 65 who received an inactivated influenza vaccine. Donor details come from another sample of the same person, matched by shared clones.

This clonotype came up a few times. V gene TRBV5-1 combines with J gene TRBJ2-7; D unresolved. Trimming pared 4 bases from V and 0 bases from J, leaving 11 bases between. Germline V gene lookup returns CDR1 SGHRS and CDR2 YFSETQ. This CDR3 spans 14 amino acids. CDR3 DNA sequence: TGCGCCAGCAGCCCCAGGCCCCGCTCCTACGAGCAGTACTTC. Its protein is CASSPRPRSYEQYF.

This clonotype has more than one count but fewer than ten. This sequence joins TRBV30 and TRBJ2-7; D unresolved. V lost 2 bases and J lost 3, with 5 bases in between. The V gene's germline CDR1 is GTSNPN and CDR2 SVGIG (reference sequence). The CDR3 is made up of 11 amino acids. CDR3: CAWSLVYEQYF. The DNA for the CDR3 is TGTGCCTGGAGTTTGGTCTACGAGCAGTACTTC.

CDR3 bases: TGCAGCGTTGCAGGACAGGGGAACACTGAAGCTTTCTTT. Its protein product is CSVAGQGNTEAFF. The V call is TRBV29-1, the J call TRBJ1-1; the match to TRBD1 covers 8 bases. This CDR3 has 13 amino acids. Germline lookup yields CDR1 SQVTM and CDR2 ANQGSEA. J was trimmed by 1 base and V by 4 bases; bases with no gene match: 2.

This clonotype was counted only a few times. The chain couples TRBV5-1 to TRBJ2-2; 12 bases are a match to TRBD2. The CDR3 totals 18 residues. Germline V gene lookup returns CDR1 SGHRS and CDR2 YFSETQ. V was pared by 1 base and J by 0 bases, with 4 bases of the junction left unmatched. CDR3 coding DNA: TGCGCCAGCAGCTTGCAAACTAGCGGGAGGCCGAACACCGGGGAGCTGTTTTTT. Its translation: CASSLQTSGRPNTGELFF.

This clonotype was seen a few times. The chain links TRBV6-2 or TRBV6-3 to TRBJ2-7; TRBD2 matches 9 bases. This CDR3 region has 14 residues. After removal of 2 bases from V and 6 bases from J, the junction contained 5 bases not matched to a gene. Germline V gene lookup returns CDR1 MNHEY and CDR2 SVGEGT. CDR3 nucleotide sequence: TGTGCCAGCAGTTACGGGACTAGCATTGGCGAGCAGTACTTC. Translated: CASSYGTSIGEQYF.

This clonotype has just a few counts. The chain uses TRBV7-9 and TRBJ1-3; no clear D gene. The CDR3 runs 16 residues. The germline V and J ends were trimmed by 1 base and 1 base, with 11 bases remaining between them. CDR1 and CDR2 (germline): SEHNR, FQNEAQ (reference sequence). The CDR3 DNA follows: TGTGCCAGCAGCTTAGGATTGTCAGTGTCTGGAAACACCATATATTTT. Protein: CASSLGLSVSGNTIYF.